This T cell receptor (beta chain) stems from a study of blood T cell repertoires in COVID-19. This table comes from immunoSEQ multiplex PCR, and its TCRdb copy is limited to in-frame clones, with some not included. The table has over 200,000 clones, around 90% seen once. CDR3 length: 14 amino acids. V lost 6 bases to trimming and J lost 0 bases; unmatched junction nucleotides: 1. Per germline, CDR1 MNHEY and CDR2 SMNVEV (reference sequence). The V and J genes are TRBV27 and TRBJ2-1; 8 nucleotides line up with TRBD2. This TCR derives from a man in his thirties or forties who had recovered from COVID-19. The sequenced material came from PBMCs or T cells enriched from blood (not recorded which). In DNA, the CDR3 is TGTGCCAGCAGCGCGGGGGGCTCCTACAATGAGCAGTTCTTC. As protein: CASSAGGSYNEQFF.